The sequence of this TCR beta chain was determined in a study of CD8+ T cells in alopecia areata. Study-wide results and limits: It was lesional scalp, especially alopecia totalis/universalis, that showed higher clonality than normal scalp. It was observed that many expanded lesional clones persisted in scalp and blood during tofacitinib. Patients shared TCRs less clearly than mice did, possibly for HLA-related reasons.

This sample's treatment: oral pan-JAK inhibitor, 5-10 mg twice daily. The study team obtained lesional scalp punch biopsies and peripheral blood from alopecia areata patients. This clone has just one count. The antigen is unknown. Following RNA extraction, reverse transcription yielded cDNA that acted as the sequencing template. Here immunoSEQ multiplex PCR was the method, and the copy in TCRdb shows in-frame clones only, minus some. The profile shows 95,000 to 110,000 clones, 65% to 90% of them singletons. V lost 0 bases, J lost 5 bases, and 8 bases lay in between. This CDR3 comprises 13 residues. Germline CDR1 reads MNHEY; CDR2 reads SVGAGI.

The chain links TRBV6-5 to TRBJ2-7; no clear D gene. The TCR was taken from a human donor with alopecia areata. Material: CD8+ T cells sorted from blood, obtained at approximately week 31, from a patient treated with tofacitinib. CDR3 nucleotides: TGTGCCAGCAGTTACTCGATCCGGAACGAGCAGTACTTC. Protein product: CASSYSIRNEQYF.